This TCR beta chain emerged from a study of PD-1 blockade in classical Hodgkin lymphoma. Study in general: Intravenous infusions of nivolumab 3 mg/kg reached patients every 2 weeks. Study-level findings and limits: Lower baseline TCR diversity marked trial partial responders and progressors. A significant rise in TCR diversity by C4D1 was seen for CD4+ but not CD8+ cells.

Repertoires were generated with immunoSEQ multiplex PCR, while TCRdb's copy carries only in-frame clones and drops some. In the table there are more than 95,000 clones, roughly nine tenths of which are singletons. Germline V gene lookup returns CDR1 SEHNR and CDR2 FQNEAQ (reference sequence). With 1 base removed from V and 2 bases from J, the gap between germline ends came to 14 bases. The CDR3 covers 16 residues. This clone appeared a single time. As yet, its antigen is unknown. Regarding time point: cycle 4 day 1 (C4D1), after five to seven weeks of nivolumab. Every one of the patients relapsed after autologous stem cell transplantation (brentuximab vedotin exposure was variable).

The J gene is TRBJ1-1, the V gene TRBV7-9, with D hard to call. The sample was peripheral blood mononuclear cells (PBMCs), taken before the fourth cycle of nivolumab. This clonotype was sampled from a human donor with classical Hodgkin lymphoma. Here the CDR3 DNA reads TGTGCCAGCAGCTTAGGATTTAGGAGCATTAACACTGAAGCTTTCTTT. Its protein is CASSLGFRSINTEAFF.